This T cell receptor (beta chain) appears in the sequencing data of a study of blood T cell repertoires in COVID-19 (dated by TCRdb to 2020 to 2022). In terms of the full investigation: Collaborator samples came from the United States, Italy and Spain and covered acute and convalescent phases of COVID-19. The prospective study material was composed of cDNA or gDNA derived from T cells, B-cell-depleted T cells, or PBMCs. Subjects who had been exposed to COVID-19, were actively infected with it, or had recovered from it provided the deeply sampled blood TCRbeta repertoires that made up the dataset. The repertoires were made available in a free public database intended to serve as a resource for research on the immune response to SARS-CoV-2. The samples were drawn from two sources: the first 160 participants of the ongoing ImmuneRACE study, and 1,000 to 1,500 subjects contributed by 6 global collaborators. A de-identified subject ID, COVID-19 status, age in years and sex were almost always included in the sample metadata. HLA class I and class II types, where available, came from metadata supplied by the sample provider rather than from assay-based typing. What the research found in general, with its limitations: The quantity of clinical and demographic metadata differed by source and by participant and was supplied without curation.

As to this clone: The antigen this receptor binds is unknown. No much larger clonotype is one base removed from it; base qualities were not supplied.

Its CDR3 holds 13 amino acids, cysteine through phenylalanine. Left in the record is the CDR3 DNA by itself, 39 bases read in frame from the first base. The trim is 4 bases for V and 6 bases for J, with a gap of 11 bases between the germline ends. TCRbeta CDR3 regions were amplified from genomic DNA by means of the immunoSEQ Assay, a bias-controlled multiplex PCR. The paper's data handling went like this. The number of nucleated cells in each sample was estimated from the amplification of reference gene primers within the assay. To quantify the absolute abundance of each unique TCRbeta CDR3 rearrangement, sequence reads were collapsed and filtered. For each sample, productive Simpson clonality was calculated as the square root of Simpson's diversity index over productive rearrangements. TCRdb carries this immuneACCESS record with in-frame sequences only. Its versions omit some clonotypes, under half of them owing to an unresolved V gene in the studies checked, with the rest unexplained. The V and J calls and clone size come from that table; D and trimming were worked out from the DNA. A total of around 370,000 clones appear in this sample, around 90% of them only once. Roughly 6.8% of the sample goes to the ten largest clones.

The collaborating institutions used their own protocols to collect whole blood in K2EDTA tubes. For TCRbeta analysis, collaborator samples were shipped as frozen whole blood, as isolated PBMCs, or as DNA extracted from either sample type. Recombination connected TRBV5-3 to TRBJ2-1; the D gene cannot be named for sure. TRBV5-3 is classed as an ORF, of uncertain function. The receptor was derived from a man between 18 and 35 years old with active or convalescent COVID-19. The sample was peripheral blood. The nucleotide sequence reads as follows: TGTGCCAGAAGCCCGAAGAGCGCCAATGAGCAGTTCTTC. Its product reads: CARSPKSANEQFF.